This T cell receptor beta chain was obtained from a study of siplizumab effects on memory and regulatory T cells. Clones were read by immunoSEQ multiplex PCR, and TCRdb kept only the in-frame ones, dropping some. Counted here are 100,000 to 110,000 clones, 85% to 95% occurring once; the ten biggest clones make up approximately 1.5%. The sequenced sample was non-Treg CD4+ T cells sorted from blood. The sequence derives from a human donor in good health.

CDR3 DNA: TGCGCCAGCAGTACCGGGACAGGGGGGAGCGAGCAGTACTTC. This sequence encodes CASSTGTGGSEQYF. The genes are TRBV10-2 and TRBJ2-7; 11 bases map to TRBD1. There are 14 residues in the CDR3. Germline assignment: CDR1 WSHSY and CDR2 SAAADI. The ends lost 5 bases at V and 6 bases at J; junction bases unmatched: 6.